This record concerns one T cell receptor beta chain sequence. The target of this receptor is not known. One base away there is no much larger clone; base qualities are not given. These data come from a study of CD8 T cells in ankylosing spondylitis (dated by TCRdb to about 2017). About the study as a whole: The study profiled T cell receptor beta repertoires in healthy donors and ankylosing spondylitis patients to find disease-linked TCR variants. The full study cohort was made up of about two dozen ankylosing spondylitis patients and 108 healthy donors. Peripheral blood was sampled, and synovial fluid was also collected from ankylosing spondylitis patients. The paper as a whole reports these results and caveats: Some motif variants had previously been reported in the synovial fluid and blood of reactive arthritis patients, which suggests shared mechanisms of disease initiation. Blood from ankylosing spondylitis patients appeared to be characterized by a TCR beta motif composed of about eight highly homologous amino acid variants. The disease-linked clones were reported as significantly enriched in matched synovial fluid samples from ankylosing spondylitis patients. The disease-linked clones had a CD8+ phenotype and were found at relatively low frequencies in peripheral blood.

The sample was run on an Illumina HiSeq 2500. Quantitative 5'-RACE with molecular barcodes was the method used to prepare the TCR beta libraries. As for the authors' bioinformatics: To identify disease-linked TCR variants, a new computational method was used, one built on a probabilistic model of VDJ rearrangement. The public sequencing data were trimmed at Q25 with fastp and processed into clonotypes with MiXCR by TCRdb, which kept only in-frame beta chains. Identical CDR3 proteins give one entry, which carries the most common genes and DNA. The V and J calls come from TCRdb's annotation, not from the publication. This sample has over 200,000 distinct CDR3 sequences in its table, and 8% to 11% of those were observed once. The ten largest clones capture roughly a fifth of the sample. Per the germline V gene, SGHTA is the CDR1 and FQGNSA is the CDR2. Trimming accounts for 5 bases at V and 7 bases at J, while the number of junction bases matched to no gene is 6. Taken from cysteine to phenylalanine, the CDR3 has 16 residues. CDR3 DNA only is kept here, 48 bases in frame from base 1.

Sample: blood, either unsorted or a sorted T cell fraction (not recorded which). The sequence is built from TRBV7-2 and TRBJ2-1, with 15 bases in between that match TRBD2. The origin of this receptor is a male donor with ankylosing spondylitis or in good health (not recorded which). The nucleotide sequence reads as follows: TGTGCCAGCAGCCTGGGACTAGCGGGGGGCACGAATGAGCAGTTCTTC. This translates into CASSLGLAGGTNEQFF.